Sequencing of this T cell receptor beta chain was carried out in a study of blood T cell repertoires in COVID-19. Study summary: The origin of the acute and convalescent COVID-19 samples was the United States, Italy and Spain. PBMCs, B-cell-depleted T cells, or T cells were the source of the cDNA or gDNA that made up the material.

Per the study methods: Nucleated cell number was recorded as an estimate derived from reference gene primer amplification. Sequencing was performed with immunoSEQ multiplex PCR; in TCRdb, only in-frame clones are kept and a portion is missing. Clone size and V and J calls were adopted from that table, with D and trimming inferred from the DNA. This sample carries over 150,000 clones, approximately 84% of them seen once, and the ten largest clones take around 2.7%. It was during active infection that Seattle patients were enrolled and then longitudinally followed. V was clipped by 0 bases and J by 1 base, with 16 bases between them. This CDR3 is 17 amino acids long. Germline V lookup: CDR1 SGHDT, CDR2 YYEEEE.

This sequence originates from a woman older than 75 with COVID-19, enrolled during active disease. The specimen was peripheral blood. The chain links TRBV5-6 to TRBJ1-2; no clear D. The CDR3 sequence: CASSLAGRGIINYGYTF. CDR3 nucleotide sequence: TGTGCCAGCAGCTTGGCCGGGCGGGGTATTATTAACTATGGCTACACCTTC.